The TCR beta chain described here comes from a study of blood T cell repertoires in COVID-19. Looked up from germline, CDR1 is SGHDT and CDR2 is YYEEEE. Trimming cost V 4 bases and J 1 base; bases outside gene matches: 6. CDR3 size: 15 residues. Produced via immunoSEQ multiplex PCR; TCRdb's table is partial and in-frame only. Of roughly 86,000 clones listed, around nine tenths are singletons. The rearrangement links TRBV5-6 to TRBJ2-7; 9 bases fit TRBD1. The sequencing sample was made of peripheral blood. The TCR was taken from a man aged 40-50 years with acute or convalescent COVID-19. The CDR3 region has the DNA TGTGCCAGCAGCCGCGGACAGGGGTTGTCCTACGAGCAGTACTTC. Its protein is CASSRGQGLSYEQYF.